This T cell receptor beta chain appears in the sequencing data of a study of shared clonotypes between healthy human individuals. Original processing notes: Sequence data from immunoSEQ were junction-only and lacked quality scores; consequently, filtering differed. Here immunoSEQ multiplex PCR was the method, and the copy in TCRdb shows in-frame clones only, minus some. Clonal size and the V and J genes are those of that table, whereas D and trimming came from the DNA. Among roughly 1 million clones listed, approximately 76% were seen once. There are 17 residues in the CDR3. Trimming removed 3 bases at V and 0 bases at J, with 14 bases between. Germline V gene lookup returns CDR1 MNHNS and CDR2 SASEGT.

The chain joins TRBV6-1 to TRBJ2-2, with D hard to call. The sample comprised memory CD4+ T cells sorted from blood. Described subset: CD45RA-negative fraction. The TCR originated in a man aged 18-30 years in good health. The CDR3 is CASSEAGRSANTGELFF. The DNA for the CDR3 is TGTGCCAGCAGTGAGGCAGGCCGTTCGGCGAACACCGGGGAGCTGTTTTTT.